This T cell receptor beta chain was documented in a study of blood T cell repertoires in COVID-19. Study context: Some COVID-19 samples were acute and others convalescent; all came from the United States, Italy and Spain. PBMCs, B-cell-depleted T cells, or T cells were the source of the cDNA or gDNA that made up the material.

The assay was immunoSEQ multiplex PCR, and TCRdb's table has in-frame clones only and misses some. Among approximately 120,000 clones listed, approximately 85% were seen once. CDR1 is KGHSH, CDR2 LQKENI, per germline. The CDR3 sequence is 15 residues long. V lost 5 bases, J lost 4 bases, and 8 bases stayed unmatched. The rearrangement joins TRBV18 to TRBJ1-1; 9 bases align to TRBD1. Sequencing was done on a sample of peripheral blood. The source is a human donor in a cohort sampled during active COVID-19. The CDR3 DNA reads as TGTGCCAGCTCATTAACCGGGACAGGGCTCACTGAAGCTTTCTTT. Its translation: CASSLTGTGLTEAFF.